Presented here are 10 T cell receptor beta chains from one specimen sequenced in a study of cytomegalovirus exposure and HLA in healthy donors. PCR amplification relied on 60 Vbeta primers (plus 13 Jbeta primers). Only in-frame clones appear in the TCRdb table, and some are missing; sequencing was by immunoSEQ multiplex PCR. The data contain approximately 170,000 clones, 80% of them singletons. Specimen: PBMCs. All receptors come from a male donor in good health and CMV-seronegative.

This clone has more than one count but fewer than ten. The V and J genes are TRBV5-1 and TRBJ2-1; 16 bases fit TRBD2. Looked up from germline, CDR1 is SGHRS and CDR2 is YFSETQ. This CDR3 is 19 amino acids long. V shed 2 bases, J shed 0 bases, and the junction held 5 bases outside the gene matches. The CDR3 DNA is TGCGCCAGCAGCTTCCAGGGACTAGCGGGGGGGAGCTCCTACAATGAGCAGTTCTTC. Translated: CASSFQGLAGGSSYNEQFF. Full variable domain (outside the CDR3, taken from reference TRBV5-1 and TRBJ2-1): KAGVTQTPRYLIKTRGQQVTLSCSPISGHRSVSWYQQTPGQGLQFLFEYFSETQRNKGNFPGRFSGRQFSNSRSEMNVSTLELGDSALYLCASSFQGLAGGSSYNEQFFGPGTRLTVL.

The chain carries TRBV28 and TRBJ2-2, with 7 bases matching TRBD1. The CDR3 extends over 15 amino acids. The V gene's germline CDR1 is MDHEN and CDR2 SYDVKM. The trim removed 7 bases at V and 4 bases at J, leaving 9 bases unmatched. CDR3 amino acids: CASTVQGWGTGELFF. In DNA form, the CDR3 reads TGTGCCAGCACAGTACAGGGGTGGGGCACCGGGGAGCTGTTTTTT.

Written as DNA, the CDR3 is TGTGCCAGCAGCCTAACCGGGACAGGGAACTACAATGAGCAGTTCTTC. This translates into CASSLTGTGNYNEQFF. The V call is TRBV7-9, the J call TRBJ2-1; TRBD1 aligns across 9 bases. Germline V gives CDR1 SEHNR, CDR2 FQNEAQ (reference sequence). The CDR3 contains 16 residues. J was trimmed by 3 bases and V by 5 bases; bases with no gene match: 8.

V usage is TRBV14 and J usage is TRBJ1-1; D call uncertain. CDR3 size: 13 residues. Germline V CDR1 and CDR2: SGHDN, FVKESK. Trimming removed 7 bases from V and 5 bases from J, with 14 bases in between. CDR3 DNA sequence: TGTGCCAGCAAACGGGGAGGAGAAACTGAAGCTTTCTTT. Translated, it gives CASKRGGETEAFF.

The gene calls are TRBV6-6 and TRBJ1-2, with 8 nucleotides matching TRBD1. V lost 8 bases and J lost 0; bases outside the gene matches: 5. The V gene's germline CDR1 is MNHNY and CDR2 SVGAGI (reference sequence). This CDR3 contains 14 residues. CDR3 protein: CASVDRDSNYGYTF. In DNA, the CDR3 is TGTGCCAGCGTGGACAGGGACTCTAACTATGGCTACACCTTC.

This clone has just one count. This chain links TRBV5-4 with TRBJ2-1; 13 bases are shared with TRBD2. From germline, CDR1 is SGHNT and CDR2 YYREEE (reference sequence). The V gene end was trimmed by 1 base and the J gene end by 5 bases; junction bases not matched to a gene: 9. This CDR3 has 18 residues. The CDR3 region is CASSLPKLAGGLHNEQFF. The CDR3 DNA is TGTGCCAGCAGCTTGCCTAAACTAGCGGGGGGGCTTCACAATGAGCAGTTCTTC.

J is TRBJ2-2 and V is TRBV5-1; D gene unclear. The CDR3 runs 13 residues. In germline, CDR1 is SGHRS, CDR2 YFSETQ. Trimming cost V 2 bases and J 5 bases, with 7 bases left between them. Here the CDR3 DNA reads TGCGCCAGCAGCTTAACTACTACCGGGGAGCTGTTTTTT. Its translation is CASSLTTTGELFF. The complete variable domain, with remaining parts taken from reference TRBV5-1 and TRBJ2-2, reads KAGVTQTPRYLIKTRGQQVTLSCSPISGHRSVSWYQQTPGQGLQFLFEYFSETQRNKGNFPGRFSGRQFSNSRSEMNVSTLELGDSALYLCASSLTTTGELFFGEGSRLTVL.

The J gene is TRBJ1-2, the V gene TRBV5-4, with unresolved D. The CDR3 has 13 residues. Trimming cost V 2 bases and J 4 bases, with 9 bases left between them. The germline CDR1 and CDR2 sequences are SGHNT and YYREEE (reference sequence). The DNA of the CDR3 is TGTGCCAGCAGCTTAGCGGGAGGCTATGGCTACACCTTC. Encoded protein: CASSLAGGYGYTF.

The chain has TRBV30 and TRBJ1-2; tentative D call: TRBD1 (5 bases). V shed 3 bases and J shed 2 bases, with 13 bases lying between them. Germline lookup yields CDR1 GTSNPN and CDR2 SVGIG (reference sequence). This CDR3 is 14 amino acids long. The CDR3 DNA sequence: TGTGCCTGGAGCTTTCGGGGGTCGAACTATGGCTACACCTTC. The encoded protein is CAWSFRGSNYGYTF. Combining the CDR3 with reference TRBV30 and TRBJ1-2 gives the whole variable domain SQTIHQWPATLVQPVGSPLSLECTVEGTSNPNLYWYRQAAGRGLQLLFYSVGIGQISSEVPQNLSASRPQDRQFILSSKKLLLSDSGFYLCAWSFRGSNYGYTFGSGTRLTVV.

J is TRBJ2-6 and V is TRBV5-1; D call uncertain. The CDR3 spans 16 residues. Germline CDR1 SGHRS, CDR2 YFSETQ. Trimming removed 4 bases at V and 1 base at J, with 12 bases between. CDR3 residues: CASSDEVRSGANVLTF. The CDR3 bases are TGCGCCAGCAGCGACGAAGTGAGGTCTGGGGCCAACGTCCTGACTTTC.